This note documents a single T cell receptor (beta chain) sequence. The antigen is undetermined. This sample is drawn from a study of OX40 agonist ivuxolimab in advanced cancers. Study summary: Melanoma, hepatocellular carcinoma, head and neck or renal cell cancer occurred in dose-escalation patients. A mean age of 60 years, range about 20 to 79, was recorded, and 82.7% were male.

Measured with immunoSEQ multiplex PCR; TCRdb has only the in-frame clones, and not every one. The data contain tens of thousands of clones, roughly 90% of them singletons. Germline CDR1 reads MNHNY; CDR2 reads SVGAGI (reference sequence). The CDR3 is made up of 15 amino acids. The V segment lost 8 bases and the J segment 2 bases; nucleotides outside the gene matches: 7. Findings of the study overall: The expanded peripheral T cells' antigen specificity was not determined. At doses 0.1 to 3.0 mg/kg, CD4+ and CD8+ clones expanded.

This chain links TRBV6-6 with TRBJ1-5; TRBD1 agrees at 9 bases. The receptor comes from an adult with an advanced solid tumor such as melanoma, head and neck, liver or kidney cancer. The specimen comprised CD4+ or CD8+ T cells sorted from blood, sampled in a trial of the OX40 agonist ivuxolimab. The CDR3 sequence is CASHRDRDGNQPQHF. CDR3 coding DNA: TGTGCCAGCCATCGGGACAGGGACGGCAATCAGCCCCAGCATTTT.